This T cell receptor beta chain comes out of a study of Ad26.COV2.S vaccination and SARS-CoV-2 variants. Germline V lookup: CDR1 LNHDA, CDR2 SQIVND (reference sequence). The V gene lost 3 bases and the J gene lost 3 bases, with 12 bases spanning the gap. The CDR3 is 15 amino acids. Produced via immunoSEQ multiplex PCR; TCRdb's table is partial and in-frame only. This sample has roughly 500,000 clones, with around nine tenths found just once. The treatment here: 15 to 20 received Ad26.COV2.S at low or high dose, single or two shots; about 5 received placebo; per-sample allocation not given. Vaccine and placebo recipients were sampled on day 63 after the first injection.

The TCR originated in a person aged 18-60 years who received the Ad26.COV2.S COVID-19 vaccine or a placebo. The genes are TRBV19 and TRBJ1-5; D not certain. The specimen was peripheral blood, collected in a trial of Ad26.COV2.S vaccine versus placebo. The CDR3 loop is CASSIDGSTNQPQHF. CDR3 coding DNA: TGTGCCAGTAGTATTGATGGATCAACCAATCAGCCCCAGCATTTT.